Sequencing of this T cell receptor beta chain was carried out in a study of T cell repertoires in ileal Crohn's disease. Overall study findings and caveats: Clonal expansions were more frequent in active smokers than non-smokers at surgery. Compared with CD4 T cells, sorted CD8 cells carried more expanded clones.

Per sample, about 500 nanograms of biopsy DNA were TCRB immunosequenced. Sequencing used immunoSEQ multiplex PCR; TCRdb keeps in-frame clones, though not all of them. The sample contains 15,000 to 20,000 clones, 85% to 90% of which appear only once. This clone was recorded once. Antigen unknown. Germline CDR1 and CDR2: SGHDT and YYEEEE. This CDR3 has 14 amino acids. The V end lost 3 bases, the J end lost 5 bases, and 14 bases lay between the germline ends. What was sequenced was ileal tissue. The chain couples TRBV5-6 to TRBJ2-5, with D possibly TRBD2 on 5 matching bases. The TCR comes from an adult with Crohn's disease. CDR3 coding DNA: TGTGCCAGCAGCTCGTCGGGGTCCCGCGAGACCCAGTACTTC. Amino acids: CASSSSGSRETQYF.